This T cell receptor (beta chain) comes out of a study of blood T cells in healthy people across ages. Approximately 10 milliliters was the volume of peripheral blood drawn from each donor. Study results and caveats: TCR beta diversity correlated strongly with naive T cell percentage.

A note on this clonotype: Antigen: not known.

PCR was performed a second time for about 7 to 12 cycles using a sample-barcoded 5' primer and a J-beta primer mix. One entry per CDR3 protein, called by TCRdb with MiXCR from the 5' RACE reads. Found here are hundreds of thousands of distinct CDR3 sequences, 21% of them singletons; the top ten hold approximately 3.6%. Input material: blood. This TCR was recovered from a man in his 70s in good health.

The CDR3 here is CASSLDQGPYNEQFF. The CDR3 DNA follows: TGCGCCAGCAGCTTAGACCAGGGGCCCTACAATGAGCAGTTCTTC. This chain links TRBV5-1 with TRBJ2-1; D perhaps matches TRBD1 (6 bases). V lost 2 bases, J lost 2 bases, and 11 bases lay in between. The CDR3 extends over 15 amino acids. Looked up from germline, CDR1 is SGHRS and CDR2 is YFSETQ.